The 8 T cell receptor beta chains below were found in one sample sequenced in a study of blood T cells in healthy people across ages. With a J-beta primer mix and a sample-barcoded 5' primer, a second PCR ran about 7 to 12 cycles. TCRdb analysed the 5' RACE reads with MiXCR anew, one entry per CDR3 protein. The sample records roughly 900,000 distinct CDR3 sequences, around 28% being singletons. The sequencing sample was made of blood. The source of these receptors is a woman of 80 years or more in good health.

This clonotype came up a few times. The chain joins TRBV6-5 to TRBJ1-5; 7 bases match TRBD1. The CDR3 sequence is 15 residues long. Per germline, CDR1 MNHEY and CDR2 SVGAGI. V shed 6 bases, J shed 0 bases, and the junction held 5 bases outside the gene matches. In DNA form, the CDR3 reads TGTGCCAGCAGGCCCCGACAGGGTAGCAATCAGCCCCAGCATTTT. Its translation is CASRPRQGSNQPQHF.

Many counts were recorded for this clonotype. V usage is TRBV7-2 and J usage is TRBJ2-3; a weak D match, TRBD1 (6 bases). Trimming took 1 base from V and 2 from J, leaving 7 bases between them. Germline V gene lookup returns CDR1 SGHTA and CDR2 FQGNSA. The CDR3 loop spans 14 amino acids. The CDR3 reads CASSLGDTTDTQYF. The CDR3 DNA reads TGTGCCAGCAGCTTAGGGGACACCACAGATACGCAGTATTTT.

This clonotype was counted a single time. A much larger clone lies a single base off, so this may be a read error. This chain links TRBV2 with TRBJ2-1; D may correspond to TRBD1 or TRBD2 (5 bases each). CDR1 is SNHLY, CDR2 FYNNEI, per germline. The CDR3 runs 13 residues. Trimming cost V 6 bases and J 10 bases, with 16 bases left between them. DNA of the CDR3: TGTGCCAGCAGGGACTTTGCGTGGGGCGAGCAGTTCTTC. Protein: CASRDFAWGEQFF.

This clonotype was detected ten times or more. The CDR3, as DNA: TGTGCCAGCAGTGGGTATGTTGGACAGGTCGTGTCCAATGAGCAGTTCTTC. It specifies CASSGYVGQVVSNEQFF. The rearrangement uses TRBV25-1 and TRBJ2-1, with TRBD1 identical over 7 bases. V was clipped by 4 bases and J by 6 bases; unmatched bases: 15. The CDR3 runs 17 residues. Germline V gene data show CDR1 as MGHDK and CDR2 as SYGVNS.

This clonotype was detected a few times. A much larger clone is a single base away; this may be a read error. The rearrangement uses TRBV4-3 and TRBJ2-7; D uncertain. The CDR3 loop spans 13 amino acids. V gave up 0 bases and J gave up 6 bases, with 9 bases separating them. Germline V CDR1 and CDR2: LGHNA, YSLEER. CDR3 nucleotide sequence: TGCGCCAGCAGCCAAGAAAAGGGAAGCGAGCAGTACTTC. This encodes CASSQEKGSEQYF.

This clonotype showed up many times. The chain couples TRBV5-1 to TRBJ1-1; 11 bases match TRBD1. Looked up from germline, CDR1 is SGHRS and CDR2 is YFSETQ. V trimming: 1 base; J trimming: 3 bases; junction bases outside the gene matches: 5. This CDR3 has 16 residues. The CDR3 protein is CASSLSGQGAHTEAFF. The CDR3, as DNA: TGCGCCAGCAGCTTGTCCGGACAGGGGGCCCACACTGAAGCTTTCTTT. Variable domain in full (rest from reference TRBV5-1 and TRBJ1-1): KAGVTQTPRYLIKTRGQQVTLSCSPISGHRSVSWYQQTPGQGLQFLFEYFSETQRNKGNFPGRFSGRQFSNSRSEMNVSTLELGDSALYLCASSLSGQGAHTEAFFGQGTRLTVV.

This clonotype came up many times. The chain combines TRBV7-2 with TRBJ2-5; 9 positions match TRBD2. Germline V gives CDR1 SGHTA, CDR2 FQGNSA. This CDR3 is 13 amino acids long. V shed 8 bases and J 5 bases; nucleotides not matched to a gene: 6. The CDR3 DNA is TGTGCCAGCGCGCGGGGGGGCCTTGAGACCCAGTACTTC. This sequence encodes CASARGGLETQYF. The full variable domain, in which reference TRBV7-2 and TRBJ2-5 provide the parts outside the CDR3, is GAGVSQSPSNKVTEKGKDVELRCDPISGHTALYWYRQSLGQGLEFLIYFQGNSAPDKSGLPSDRFSAERTGGSVSTLTIQRTQQEDSAVYLCASARGGLETQYFGPGTRLLVL.

This clonotype has a handful of counts. The chain carries TRBV5-1 and TRBJ1-2; weak D call: TRBD1 (5 bases). The CDR3 spans 14 residues. Trimming shortened V by 4 bases and J by 7 bases, and 17 bases separated the two germline ends. The germline CDR1 and CDR2 sequences are SGHRS and YFSETQ. The CDR3 DNA follows: TGCGCCAGCAGCCCGGGCGGGGGGGTACTTGGCTACACCTTC. Translating it yields CASSPGGGVLGYTF.